These 31 T cell receptor beta chains came from one sample sequenced in a study of blood T cell repertoires in COVID-19 (dated by TCRdb to 2019 to 2021). The library was produced with the immunoSEQ multiplex PCR assay. Imported from immuneACCESS, the table was reduced by TCRdb to in-frame sequences with V and J called. These copies leave out some clones; in studies compared against another copy, an unresolved V gene accounts for under half, and the cause of the remainder is not known. The sample profile shows 450,000 to 500,000 clones; approximately 85% of them were found once. 3% to 4% of the sample goes to the ten largest clones. The source material was peripheral blood. These receptors originate from a human donor in a cohort sampled during active COVID-19.

CDR3 sequence (DNA): TGTGCCAGCAGCCGAGTCAGGGTAGCGGGAGGTCTCGATGAGCAGTTCTTC. Protein sequence: CASSRVRVAGGLDEQFF. V and J are TRBV7-8 and TRBJ2-1, with 10 positions matching TRBD2. The ends lost 5 bases at V and 8 bases at J; junction bases unmatched: 15. This CDR3 contains 17 residues. Germline CDR1 is SGHVS and CDR2 is FQNEAQ. Based on the CDR3 plus reference TRBV7-8 and TRBJ2-1, the full variable domain is GAGVSQSPRYKVAKRGQDVALRCDPISGHVSLFWYQQALGQGPEFLTYFQNEAQLDKSGLPSDRFFAERPEGSVSTLKIQRTQQEDSAVYLCASSRVRVAGGLDEQFFGPGTRLTVL.

This chain links TRBV7-3 with TRBJ1-1, with D unclear. The CDR3 spans 13 residues. The V gene lost 0 bases and the J gene lost 3 bases, with 5 bases spanning the gap. Germline V gene sequence: CDR1 SGHTA, CDR2 FQGTGA. The CDR3 sequence: CASSLTRYTEAFF. The CDR3 nucleotides are TGTGCCAGCAGCTTAACGAGGTACACTGAAGCTTTCTTT.

This chain uses TRBV5-4 with TRBJ1-1, with TRBD1 matching 8 bases. The CDR3 runs to 15 residues. The trim removed 3 bases at V and 4 bases at J, leaving 8 bases unmatched. Germline-derived CDR1 and CDR2 are SGHNT and YYREEE (reference sequence). CDR3 nucleotide sequence: TGTGCCAGCAGCTATAGACAGGGGCGGGTCACTGAAGCTTTCTTT. It specifies CASSYRQGRVTEAFF.

This clone has just one count. The V call is TRBV7-2, the J call TRBJ2-3; 10 nucleotides align to TRBD2. Germline V gene data show CDR1 as SGHTA and CDR2 as FQGNSA. The length of the CDR3 is 17 residues. J lost 1 base, V lost 4 bases, and 8 bases had no gene match. The DNA for the CDR3 is TGTGCCAGCAGCTCGTTCTCCGGGACTAGCGGCACAGATACGCAGTATTTT. Its protein product is CASSSFSGTSGTDTQYF. Combining the CDR3 with reference TRBV7-2 and TRBJ2-3 gives the whole variable domain GAGVSQSPSNKVTEKGKDVELRCDPISGHTALYWYRQSLGQGLEFLIYFQGNSAPDKSGLPSDRFSAERTGGSVSTLTIQRTQQEDSAVYLCASSSFSGTSGTDTQYFGPGTRLTVL.

The chain carries TRBV12-3 or TRBV12-4 and TRBJ2-2; the D gene is possibly TRBD1 (6 bases). V was pared by 7 bases and J by 7 bases, with 13 bases between. The CDR3 has 13 amino acids. This chain's CDR3 is CASTGQSIGELFF. The CDR3, as DNA: TGTGCCAGCACCGGACAGTCTATCGGGGAGCTGTTTTTT.

The chain uses TRBV7-3 and TRBJ1-4; weak D call: TRBD1 (5 bases). Germline V lookup: CDR1 SGHTA, CDR2 FQGTGA. V was pared by 5 bases and J by 8 bases, with 12 bases between. This CDR3 has 13 amino acids. This CDR3 reads CASSPRSGEKLFF. The CDR3 DNA is TGTGCCAGCAGCCCCCGATCAGGGGAAAAACTGTTTTTT.

The chain has TRBV19 and TRBJ1-5; perhaps TRBD1 as D (5 bases). The CDR3 totals 13 residues. Germline V lookup: CDR1 LNHDA, CDR2 SQIVND (reference sequence). V lost 5 bases and J 5 bases, leaving 10 bases between the germline ends. CDR3 sequence (DNA): TGTGCCAGTAGTGGGGGGGGGTATCAGCCCCAGCATTTT. It specifies CASSGGGYQPQHF.

The chain combines TRBV7-2 with TRBJ2-3, with D possibly being TRBD2 (5 bases). The CDR3 contains 18 residues. Looked up from germline, CDR1 is SGHTA and CDR2 is FQGNSA. V shed 1 base and J shed 3 bases, with 20 bases lying between them. CDR3: CASSLGPLLGVRTDTQYF. Written as DNA, the CDR3 is TGTGCCAGCAGCTTAGGCCCCCTGTTGGGAGTGAGAACAGATACGCAGTATTTT.

J is TRBJ1-2 and V is TRBV19; 10 nucleotides agree with TRBD1. The junction had 8 bases not matched to a gene; V was cut back by 4 bases and J by 6 bases. The germline V gene has CDR1 LNHDA and CDR2 SQIVND (reference sequence). The length of the CDR3 is 15 residues. The CDR3 here is CASSKAPGTGDGYTF. In DNA, the CDR3 is TGTGCCAGTAGTAAAGCGCCTGGGACAGGGGATGGCTACACCTTC. Full variable domain (outside the CDR3, taken from reference TRBV19 and TRBJ1-2): DGGITQSPKYLFRKEGQNVTLSCEQNLNHDAMYWYRQDPGQGLRLIYYSQIVNDFQKGDIAEGYSVSREKKESFPLTVTSAQKNPTAFYLCASSKAPGTGDGYTFGSGTRLTVV.

The chain employs TRBV5-6 and TRBJ2-7; D remains ambiguous. The V gene lost 0 bases and the J gene lost 6 bases, with 13 bases spanning the gap. The CDR3 runs 14 residues. The germline gives CDR1 SGHDT, CDR2 YYEEEE. The CDR3 loop reads CASSLGGDALEQYF. CDR3 nucleotide sequence: TGTGCCAGCAGCTTGGGAGGTGACGCCCTCGAGCAGTACTTC.

The V call is TRBV4-2, the J call TRBJ2-7; 12 bases match TRBD2. The junction had 2 bases not matched to a gene; V was cut back by 0 bases and J by 2 bases. The CDR3 runs 16 residues. The germline V gene encodes CDR1 LGHNA and CDR2 YNFKEQ. CDR3 sequence: CASSQEASGRAYEQYF. CDR3 coding DNA: TGTGCCAGCAGCCAAGAAGCTAGCGGGAGGGCCTACGAGCAGTACTTC.

This clone was recorded once. This rearrangement joins TRBV5-4 to TRBJ1-2; 8 nucleotides agree with TRBD1. Germline CDR1 reads SGHNT; CDR2 reads YYREEE (reference sequence). The CDR3 covers 15 residues. V lost 5 bases, J lost 4 bases, and 10 bases stayed unmatched. The CDR3 nucleotides read TGTGCCAGCAGTTTGAGGACAGGGAATACCTATGGCTACACCTTC. Protein product: CASSLRTGNTYGYTF.

The chain recombines TRBV7-3 with TRBJ2-2; maybe TRBD2 (7 bases). The CDR3 extends over 16 amino acids. Germline CDR1 is SGHTA and CDR2 is FQGTGA. V lost 5 bases and J 0 bases, leaving 13 bases between the germline ends. This CDR3 is CASSRPGGPNTGELFF. In DNA, the CDR3 is TGTGCCAGCAGCCGGCCGGGGGGCCCGAACACCGGGGAGCTGTTTTTT.

This rearrangement joins TRBV7-9 to TRBJ1-1; D is undetermined. Germline CDR1 and CDR2: SEHNR and FQNEAQ (reference sequence). The CDR3 has 13 residues. Trimming stripped 2 bases from V and 10 bases from J, with 14 bases between. The CDR3 region is CASSLMQNDLAFF. CDR3 DNA sequence: TGTGCCAGCAGCTTAATGCAGAACGACTTAGCTTTCTTT.

The chain carries TRBV6-4 and TRBJ1-1; TRBD1 matches 9 bases. J was trimmed by 4 bases and V by 5 bases; bases with no gene match: 11. Germline CDR1 and CDR2: MRHNA and SNTAGT. The CDR3 has 16 amino acids. The CDR3 DNA reads as TGTGCCAGCAGTCACAGGGGGCGCTTATCGCCCACTGAAGCTTTCTTT. Protein sequence: CASSHRGRLSPTEAFF.

The rearrangement joins TRBV15 to TRBJ2-5; the match to TRBD1 covers 7 bases. The CDR3 length is 14 residues. J lost 9 bases, V lost 1 base, and 8 bases had no gene match. Germline assignment: CDR1 LNHNV and CDR2 YYDKDF (reference sequence). In DNA form, the CDR3 reads TGTGCCACCAGCAGAGGACAGGCCACAGGGGCCCAGTACTTC. Protein sequence: CATSRGQATGAQYF.

This clone has a single count. The V gene is TRBV6-5, the J gene TRBJ2-1; unclear D gene. Trimming took off 5 bases at V and 0 bases at J, with 11 bases between the two ends. Germline V gene lookup returns CDR1 MNHEY and CDR2 SVGAGI. The CDR3 spans 15 residues. CDR3: CASSRALSSYNEQFF. The CDR3 DNA sequence: TGTGCCAGCAGTCGAGCGCTAAGCTCCTACAATGAGCAGTTCTTC.

This clone occurred many times. The chain links TRBV4-1 to TRBJ2-5, with TRBD2 identical over 11 bases. CDR1 MGHRA and CDR2 YSYEKL come from the germline V gene. The CDR3 contains 17 residues. Trimming cost V 4 bases and J 1 base; bases outside gene matches: 8. CDR3 nucleotides: TGCGCCAGCAGCCTCGGAAGACTAGCGGGACCCCAAGAGACCCAGTACTTC. Protein: CASSLGRLAGPQETQYF.

The chain has TRBV28 and TRBJ1-1; 10 bases map to TRBD1. V lost 3 bases to trimming and J lost 4 bases; unmatched junction nucleotides: 5. The CDR3 totals 15 residues. CDR1 MDHEN and CDR2 SYDVKM come from the germline V gene. The CDR3 region is CASSFTRQGATEAFF. The CDR3 region has the DNA TGTGCCAGCAGTTTCACCCGACAGGGGGCCACTGAAGCTTTCTTT.

This clone was recorded a few times. The chain joins TRBV5-1 to TRBJ2-3; TRBD2 matches at 7 bases. The CDR3 covers 15 residues. V lost 0 bases, J lost 1 base, and 2 bases stayed unmatched. Per germline, CDR1 SGHRS and CDR2 YFSETQ. CDR3 DNA: TGCGCCAGCAGCTTGGGCGGGAGTGGCACAGATACGCAGTATTTT. Translation gives CASSLGGSGTDTQYF. Based on the CDR3 plus reference TRBV5-1 and TRBJ2-3, the full variable domain is KAGVTQTPRYLIKTRGQQVTLSCSPISGHRSVSWYQQTPGQGLQFLFEYFSETQRNKGNFPGRFSGRQFSNSRSEMNVSTLELGDSALYLCASSLGGSGTDTQYFGPGTRLTVL.

The rearrangement uses TRBV9 and TRBJ2-2, with TRBD2 matching 12 bases. Unmatched junction bases numbered 9, after V lost 2 bases and J lost 4 bases. The CDR3 contains 18 residues. Germline V gives CDR1 SGDLS, CDR2 YYNGEE. The CDR3 sequence: CASSVGASGRATTGELFF. CDR3 DNA sequence: TGTGCCAGCAGCGTCGGGGCTAGCGGGAGGGCGACCACCGGGGAGCTGTTTTTT.

This rearrangement joins TRBV7-9 to TRBJ2-1, with TRBD2 as a possible D gene (6 bases). Trimming left V 2 bases short and J 4 bases short, with 21 bases between. From germline, CDR1 is SEHNR and CDR2 FQNEAQ (reference sequence). The CDR3 runs to 18 residues. The CDR3 sequence: CASSLWRGAGKTYNEQFF. The CDR3 DNA follows: TGTGCCAGCAGCTTATGGAGGGGAGCAGGCAAAACGTACAATGAGCAGTTCTTC. The full variable domain, in which reference TRBV7-9 and TRBJ2-1 provide the parts outside the CDR3, is DTGVSQNPRHKITKRGQNVTFRCDPISEHNRLYWYRQTLGQGPEFLTYFQNEAQLEKSRLLSDRFSAERPKGSFSTLEIQRTEQGDSAMYLCASSLWRGAGKTYNEQFFGPGTRLTVL.

The CDR3: CASSLGLASTYEQYF. For the CDR3, the DNA is TGTGCCAGCAGCTTAGGCCTAGCGTCAACCTACGAGCAGTACTTC. The chain is built from TRBV7-3 and TRBJ2-7; D perhaps matches TRBD2 (6 bases). Trimming shortened V by 2 bases and J by 2 bases, and 13 bases separated the two germline ends. The CDR3 has 15 residues. Germline-derived CDR1 and CDR2 are SGHTA and FQGTGA. Full variable domain (remainder filled in from reference TRBV7-3 and TRBJ2-7): GAGVSQTPSNKVTEKGKYVELRCDPISGHTALYWYRQSLGQGPEFLIYFQGTGAADDSGLPNDRFFAVRPEGSVSTLKIQRTERGDSAVYLCASSLGLASTYEQYFGPGTRLTVT.

The chain uses TRBV28 and TRBJ2-7; a weak D match, TRBD1 (5 bases). There are 13 residues in the CDR3. Germline CDR1 MDHEN, CDR2 SYDVKM. V lost 4 bases, J lost 3 bases, and 10 bases lay in between. The CDR3 coding sequence is TGTGCCAGCAGTTACAGGATAGACTACGAGCAGTACTTC. Translated, it gives CASSYRIDYEQYF.

The chain recombines TRBV7-2 with TRBJ1-5; D remains ambiguous. CDR1 is SGHTA and CDR2 is FQGNSA in the germline V gene. The CDR3 is 14 amino acids. Deletions cut 4 bases from V and 0 bases from J, with 7 bases between. The CDR3 here is CASSSQYSNQPQHF. In DNA, the CDR3 is TGTGCCAGCAGCTCACAGTATAGCAATCAGCCCCAGCATTTT.

A few counts support this clone. The chain has TRBV2 and TRBJ2-3, with no clear D. From germline, CDR1 is SNHLY and CDR2 FYNNEI. The CDR3 length is 14 residues. V lost 8 bases to trimming and J lost 2 bases, with 14 bases between them. The DNA of the CDR3 is TGTGCCAGCTCCCGCCGGGTGACCACAGATACGCAGTATTTT. Residues: CASSRRVTTDTQYF.

The chain uses TRBV29-1 and TRBJ2-3; TRBD2 matches 7 bases. Germline V CDR1 and CDR2: SQVTM, ANQGSEA. Trimming took 1 base from V and 14 from J; bases not matched to a gene: 9. This CDR3 contains 12 residues. This CDR3 reads CSVEVTGLPPYF. CDR3 coding DNA: TGCAGCGTTGAAGTTACGGGACTACCGCCGTATTTT.

This chain connects TRBV18 to TRBJ2-1, with TRBD2 matching 14 bases. V lost 1 base, J lost 6 bases, and 2 bases stayed unmatched. There are 16 residues in the CDR3. In germline, CDR1 is KGHSH, CDR2 LQKENI. CDR3 protein: CASSPQGLAGVNEQFF. CDR3 DNA sequence: TGTGCCAGCTCACCACAGGGACTAGCGGGAGTCAATGAGCAGTTCTTC.

V gene TRBV6-5 combines with J gene TRBJ2-7; a possible D gene is TRBD1 (6 bases). From germline, CDR1 is MNHEY and CDR2 SVGAGI. The CDR3 length is 13 residues. With 4 bases removed from V and 5 bases from J, the gap between germline ends came to 12 bases. CDR3 in DNA: TGTGCCAGCAGTTCCAGGGGCCGAAACGAGCAGTACTTC. Its protein is CASSSRGRNEQYF.

The CDR3 sequence: CASSQDGARGSSYNEQFF. DNA for the CDR3: TGCGCCAGCAGCCAAGATGGAGCAAGAGGAAGCTCCTACAATGAGCAGTTCTTC. The chain couples TRBV4-1 to TRBJ2-1; D not certain. V dropped 0 bases and J dropped 0 bases, with 15 bases sitting between them. CDR3 size: 18 residues. Germline V gene lookup returns CDR1 MGHRA and CDR2 YSYEKL.

V gene TRBV29-1 combines with J gene TRBJ1-3, with D maybe TRBD1 (5 bases). The V gene lost 4 bases and the J gene lost 1 base, with 8 bases spanning the gap. CDR3 length: 13 amino acids. Germline V gene data show CDR1 as SQVTM and CDR2 as ANQGSEA. CDR3 amino acids: CSVGAGSGNTIYF. The CDR3 DNA sequence: TGCAGCGTTGGGGCAGGGTCTGGAAACACCATATATTTT. The whole variable domain, remainder taken from reference TRBV29-1 and TRBJ1-3, is SAVISQKPSRDICQRGTSLTIQCQVDSQVTMMFWYRQQPGQSLTLIATANQGSEATYESGFVIDKFPISRPNLTFSTLTVSNMSPEDSSIYLCSVGAGSGNTIYFGEGSWLTVV.